This T cell receptor (beta chain) was retrieved from a study of T cells expressing NK-cell markers (dated by TCRdb to between 2020 and 2021). Some background on the complete study: In sorted CD3+CD56+NKG2C+, CD3+CD56+NKG2C- and CD3+CD56-NKG2C+ T-cell subsets from 7 or 8 donors, TCR beta-chain repertoires were profiled. Seven of the eight sequenced donors were HCMV-seropositive and one was HCMV-seronegative. The study sequenced eight donors, all healthy volunteers chosen at random: three men and five women. Sequencing of the libraries produced 2 x 150 bp reads on Illumina HiSeq 2000/2500, MiSeq or NextSeq. Points the paper makes about the study in general: In over five donors, the dominant CD3+CD56+NKG2C+ clonotypes were among the top 10 CD8+ clonotypes and accounted for roughly 1.0-7.0% of CD8+ T cells. Whether the expanded NKG2C-expressing T cell clones were specific for HCMV antigens was left unclear. Those dominant clonotypes were again the most abundant among CD3+CD56-NKG2C+ cells in a few donors, at about 25-60.1%.

A note on this clonotype: Its antigen target is currently unknown.

A commercial ELISA kit detecting HCMV-specific IgG in serum was used to determine HCMV serostatus. Peripheral blood mononuclear cells were isolated from blood by Ficoll density gradient centrifugation. Sequencing was performed on an Illumina HiSeq 2000. TCR beta cDNA libraries were prepared using 5'RACE template switching, which introduced a universal primer site and unique molecular identifiers. Priming for cDNA synthesis came from the TCR beta constant segment, and two successive PCR amplification steps followed. The published analysis was carried out like this. MIGEC was used to demultiplex reads and group the reads by UMI, and MiTCR was used to assemble and quantify clonotypes. To exclude erroneous sequences, any TCR cDNA sequence not supported by at least two reads was discarded. The tcR package was used for downstream repertoire analysis, and clonotypes were matched between fractions using CDR3 nucleotide sequence together with V segment. Antigen specificity was annotated against VDJdb with VDJmatch, allowing one amino acid substitution in CDR3. With the reads reprocessed by TCRdb, a single entry stands for each CDR3 protein sequence and no DNA is reported. The V and J calls reflect TCRdb's pipeline rather than the authors' work. The sample has 150,000 or so distinct CDR3 sequences on record. Less than 20% of the sample belongs to the ten largest clones.

CDR3 length: 13 amino acids, cysteine to phenylalanine. The coding DNA is unavailable. From the germline V gene (reference sequence), CDR1 is DFQATT and CDR2 is SNEGSKA. This TCR was sampled from a woman between 18 and 75 years old in good health. Material: blood T cells: a sorted CD56 or NKG2C T cell subset, CD4+ or CD8+ T cells, or bulk PBMC T cells (not recorded which). Rearrangement joined TRBV20-1 to TRBJ1-4; the D call from TCRdb, TRBD1, cannot be confirmed without DNA. The CDR3 loop reads CSATRPTNEKLFF.